These 27 T cell receptor beta chains share one sample of origin, sequenced in a study of early T cells in non-severe SARS-CoV-2 infection. In TCRdb, the 5' RACE reads were re-called with MiXCR into one record per CDR3 protein. The sample contains about 76,000 distinct CDR3 sequences, 15% of which appear only once. The source material was whole blood. The receptors were sampled from an adult who was a healthcare worker with PCR-confirmed SARS-CoV-2 infection or an uninfected control (not recorded which).

V and J are TRBV19 and TRBJ2-7; TRBD1 aligns across 9 bases. The CDR3 is made up of 14 amino acids. J was trimmed by 4 bases and V by 6 bases; bases with no gene match: 7. Germline CDR1 and CDR2: LNHDA and SQIVND (reference sequence). The CDR3 is CASSPDRGGYEQYF. The CDR3 bases are TGTGCCAGTAGCCCGGACAGGGGAGGATACGAGCAGTACTTC.

The rearrangement joins TRBV21-1 to TRBJ2-5; no check of the table's D call, TRBD1, against the DNA was made. TRBV21-1 is marked as a pseudogene. CDR3 length: 16 amino acids. Here the CDR3 reads CASTHRVGRGCETQYF. In DNA, the CDR3 is TGTGCCAGCACCCACAGGGTCGGCAGGGGTTGTGAGACCCAGTACTTC.

Ten or more counts support this clonotype. The chain links TRBV30 to TRBJ2-1; possibly TRBD2 for D (7 bases). Germline CDR1 reads GTSNPN; CDR2 reads SVGIG (reference sequence). V lost 7 bases to trimming and J lost 9 bases, with 19 bases between them. This CDR3 spans 13 amino acids. The CDR3: CASEGGGHLEQFF. DNA of the CDR3: TGTGCCTCCGAAGGGGGAGGGCATCTTGAGCAGTTCTTC.

CDR3 amino acids: CASSFTSQGPYYGYTF. CDR3 nucleotides: TGTGCCAGCAGCTTCACCTCACAGGGCCCTTACTATGGCTACACCTTC. V and J are TRBV7-9 and TRBJ1-2, with a weak D call TRBD1 (6 bases). CDR1 SEHNR and CDR2 FQNEAQ come from the germline V gene (reference sequence). CDR3 size: 16 residues. V was clipped by 3 bases and J by 3 bases, with 17 bases between them.

In its sample, this clonotype was seen a few times. This chain joins TRBV13 and TRBJ2-1, with D tentatively TRBD2 (5 bases). This CDR3 spans 13 amino acids. Trimming took 5 bases from V and 3 from J, leaving 8 bases between them. Germline loops: CDR1 PRHDT, CDR2 FYEKMQ (reference sequence). The CDR3 coding sequence is TGTGCCAGCAGCCCTGAGGGCTACAATGAGCAGTTCTTC. As protein: CASSPEGYNEQFF.

This clonotype occurred a few times. V and J are TRBV5-1 and TRBJ2-5; TRBD2 is a possible D gene (6 bases). The CDR3 consists of 15 residues. Germline assignment: CDR1 SGHRS and CDR2 YFSETQ. V was clipped by 0 bases and J by 4 bases, with 13 bases between them. The DNA of the CDR3 is TGCGCCAGCAGCTTGGGGACACCGGGGGTAGAGACCCAGTACTTC. Its translation: CASSLGTPGVETQYF.

The V gene is TRBV11-2, the J gene TRBJ1-2; D not resolved. The germline V gene encodes CDR1 SGHAT and CDR2 FQNNGV. The CDR3 runs 15 residues. Trimming left V 2 bases short and J 0 bases short, with 10 bases between. The CDR3 region is CASSLYTDTNYGYTF. The DNA of the CDR3 is TGTGCCAGCAGCTTATACACGGATACTAACTATGGCTACACCTTC.

This clonotype occurred a few times. The chain is built from TRBV4-3 and TRBJ2-2; D gene ambiguous. Per germline, CDR1 LGHNA and CDR2 YSLEER. This CDR3 contains 16 residues. The V end lost 3 bases, the J end lost 0 bases, and 11 bases lay between the germline ends. The CDR3 nucleotides read TGCGCCAGCAGCCAGCTCACCCCACCGAACACCGGGGAGCTGTTTTTT. It translates to CASSQLTPPNTGELFF.

This clonotype was found many times. The V call is TRBV7-2, the J call TRBJ1-2; 7 bases align to TRBD1. The germline CDR1 and CDR2 sequences are SGHTA and FQGNSA. J gave up 0 bases and V 8 bases, and 9 bases lay outside the gene matches. The CDR3 is 15 residues long. DNA of the CDR3: TGTGCCAGCGGGTACCGGGACAGACCTAACTATGGCTACACCTTC. The encoded protein is CASGYRDRPNYGYTF.

In this sample, this clonotype turned up many times. V and J are TRBV7-9 and TRBJ2-1; TRBD2 agrees at 9 bases. This CDR3 is built from 16 residues. The V and J ends lost 4 bases and 8 bases, in that order; junction bases with no gene match: 12. Germline V gives CDR1 SEHNR, CDR2 FQNEAQ (reference sequence). The CDR3 nucleotides are TGTGCCAGCAGCTCAAATTTGGGACTAGCTCTCGATGAGCAGTTCTTC. Its translation is CASSSNLGLALDEQFF.

The CDR3 reads CASSIQELTEAFF. The CDR3 coding sequence is TGTGCCAGCAGCATCCAGGAGCTCACTGAAGCTTTCTTT. This chain uses TRBV7-2 with TRBJ1-1; no clear D. The CDR3 is made up of 13 amino acids. The germline V and J ends were trimmed by 5 bases and 4 bases, with 11 bases remaining between them. CDR1 is SGHTA, CDR2 FQGNSA, per germline. The full variable domain, rest sourced from reference TRBV7-2 and TRBJ1-1, is GAGVSQSPSNKVTEKGKDVELRCDPISGHTALYWYRQSLGQGLEFLIYFQGNSAPDKSGLPSDRFSAERTGGSVSTLTIQRTQQEDSAVYLCASSIQELTEAFFGQGTRLTVV.

V gene TRBV15 combines with J gene TRBJ2-1; D assignment may be TRBD1 or TRBD2 (5 bases each). The CDR3 contains 17 residues. The V gene's germline CDR1 is LNHNV and CDR2 YYDKDF (reference sequence). V lost 0 bases, J lost 2 bases, and 14 bases lay in between. In DNA, the CDR3 is TGTGCCACCAGCAGAGATAGTGGGGGAGAGGCCTACAATGAGCAGTTCTTC. It yields the protein CATSRDSGGEAYNEQFF.

This clonotype showed up many times. The chain recombines TRBV20-1 with TRBJ2-2, with 7 bases aligning to TRBD2. The CDR3 is 15 residues long. Germline V gene sequence: CDR1 DFQATT, CDR2 SNEGSKA (reference sequence). With V trimmed by 5 bases and J by 1 base, 7 bases remained unmatched. Written as DNA, the CDR3 is TGCAGTGCTGTTCTAGCGGATAAGAACACCGGGGAGCTGTTTTTT. This codes for CSAVLADKNTGELFF.

This clonotype has at least ten counts. The gene calls are TRBV24-1 and TRBJ1-5, with D hard to call. The CDR3 is 16 residues long. In germline, CDR1 is KGHDR, CDR2 SFDVKD. V shed 4 bases and J shed 4 bases, with 16 bases lying between them. The CDR3 nucleotides read TGTGCCACCAGTGAAACCCTCAAAGGGAGTAATCAGCCCCAGCATTTT. It codes for CATSETLKGSNQPQHF.

This clonotype was counted a few times. The chain has TRBV11-3 and TRBJ2-1, with 11 bases lining up with TRBD2. Germline lookup yields CDR1 SGHNT and CDR2 YENEEA. J was trimmed by 10 bases and V by 4 bases; bases with no gene match: 3. The CDR3 has 13 residues. CDR3 sequence (DNA): TGTGCCAGCAGCTCCGGACTAGCGGGCGAGCAGTTCTTC. Its protein is CASSSGLAGEQFF.

Only a few counts were recorded for this clonotype. CDR3 sequence reads: CASSQGQANTEAFF. The CDR3 DNA is TGTGCCAGTAGTCAAGGACAGGCGAACACTGAAGCTTTCTTT. The chain couples TRBV19 to TRBJ1-1, with 7 positions matching TRBD1. In germline, CDR1 is LNHDA, CDR2 SQIVND (reference sequence). The CDR3 extends over 14 amino acids. V was pared by 5 bases and J by 1 base, with 4 bases of the junction left unmatched.

The chain employs TRBV6-2 or TRBV6-3 and TRBJ2-3; 12 bases align to TRBD2. CDR1 and CDR2 (germline): MNHEY, SVGEGT. The CDR3 consists of 16 residues. With V trimmed by 6 bases and J by 2 bases, 6 bases remained unmatched. The CDR3 is CASSRGLAGFTDTQYF. The DNA of the CDR3 is TGTGCCAGCAGCCGCGGACTAGCGGGGTTCACAGATACGCAGTATTTT.

The rearrangement links TRBV18 to TRBJ2-7; D gene unclear. Germline V lookup: CDR1 KGHSH, CDR2 LQKENI. CDR3 length equals 14 residues. The V and J ends lost 3 bases and 0 bases respectively, with 9 bases between them. The DNA for the CDR3 is TGTGCCAGCTCACCGACATTGGCCTCCTACGAGCAGTACTTC. Its protein is CASSPTLASYEQYF.

The rearrangement joins TRBV9 to TRBJ2-7, with 10 positions matching TRBD2. J lost 7 bases, V lost 4 bases, and 8 bases had no gene match. CDR1 and CDR2 from the germline V gene are SGDLS and YYNGEE. This CDR3 is built from 14 residues. CDR3 bases: TGTGCCAGCAGCCCAAGCGGGGGGGCGGATGAGCAGTACTTC. This translates into CASSPSGGADEQYF.

In its sample, this clonotype was seen a few times. This rearrangement joins TRBV7-2 to TRBJ2-1, with 10 bases identical to TRBD2. The CDR3 has 11 amino acids. Per the germline V gene, CDR1 is SGHTA and CDR2 is FQGNSA. V trimming: 4 bases; J trimming: 15 bases; junction bases outside the gene matches: 3. CDR3 in amino acids: CASSSASGRFF. CDR3 DNA: TGTGCCAGCAGCTCCGCTAGCGGGAGGTTCTTC.

V usage is TRBV7-9 and J usage is TRBJ1-2; D might be TRBD1 (5 bases). CDR3 length: 16 amino acids. Germline values: CDR1 SEHNR, CDR2 FQNEAQ (reference sequence). Trimming stripped 5 bases from V and 6 bases from J, with 22 bases between. CDR3: CASSDGTIKIAHGYTF. CDR3 DNA sequence: TGTGCCAGCAGCGATGGGACTATCAAGATCGCTCATGGCTACACCTTC.

This clonotype was observed a few times. V and J are TRBV7-9 and TRBJ2-5; TRBD1 matches at 7 bases. Germline assignment: CDR1 SEHNR and CDR2 FQNEAQ (reference sequence). The trim removed 4 bases at V and 3 bases at J, leaving 11 bases unmatched. The CDR3 loop spans 16 amino acids. In DNA, the CDR3 is TGTGCCAGCAGCTCCCGACAGGGTACGGAGGAAGAGACCCAGTACTTC. Translation: CASSSRQGTEEETQYF.

V usage is TRBV6-6 and J usage is TRBJ1-5, with TRBD1 matching over 7 bases. The CDR3 length is 20 residues. Germline CDR1 is MNHNY and CDR2 is SVGAGI (reference sequence). Trimming took 6 bases from V and 0 from J; bases not matched to a gene: 20. CDR3 amino acids: CASSPPGVGDRLYSNQPQHF. The CDR3 region has the DNA TGTGCCAGCAGCCCCCCGGGAGTAGGGGACAGACTATATAGCAATCAGCCCCAGCATTTT.

This clonotype was recorded a few times. The chain is built from TRBV28 and TRBJ1-5; D not certain. Germline CDR1 MDHEN, CDR2 SYDVKM. The CDR3 consists of 15 residues. The V end was cut by 6 bases, the J end by 2 bases, with 14 bases between. The DNA of the CDR3 is TGTGCCAGCAGCCAACCGTGGGAGGGCAATCAGCCCCAGCATTTT. It codes for CASSQPWEGNQPQHF.

This sequence joins TRBV6-2 or TRBV6-3 and TRBJ2-1; D not certain. The CDR3 consists of 14 residues. Trimming stripped 2 bases from V and 0 bases from J, with 5 bases between. The germline CDR1 and CDR2 sequences are MNHEY and SVGEGT. The CDR3 loop reads CASSYPDSYNEQFF. CDR3 sequence (DNA): TGTGCCAGCAGTTACCCGGACTCCTACAATGAGCAGTTCTTC.

The chain employs TRBV5-1 and TRBJ2-1; D may be TRBD1 (6 bases). CDR3 size: 14 residues. Trimming took off 0 bases at V and 8 bases at J, with 12 bases between the two ends. Germline CDR1 is SGHRS and CDR2 is YFSETQ. DNA for the CDR3: TGCGCCAGCAGCTTGGCAGGGGCCCCGGATGAGCAGTTCTTC. Protein: CASSLAGAPDEQFF.

There are a few counts of this clonotype. The chain couples TRBV20-1 to TRBJ1-1; TRBD1 might be the D (6 bases). Trimming cost V 1 base and J 1 base, with 13 bases left between them. The CDR3 has 15 residues. The germline gives CDR1 DFQATT, CDR2 SNEGSKA (reference sequence). CDR3: CSARGLLQGNTEAFF. The CDR3 region has the DNA TGCAGTGCTAGAGGCTTACTACAGGGGAACACTGAAGCTTTCTTT.